This T cell receptor beta chain was sequenced in a study of CD8 T cells in Susac syndrome. Random-hexamer reverse transcription was applied to about 0.45 to 1 ug RNA. Amplification of TCR beta CDR3 across 54 Vbeta and 13 Jbeta was performed with immunoSEQ multiplex PCR. From the immunoSEQ multiplex PCR reads, TCRdb called clonotypes with MiXCR, one entry per CDR3 protein. The sample has approximately 140,000 distinct CDR3 sequences; 85% to 95% are singletons. The V gene lost 5 bases and the J gene lost 0 bases, with 11 bases spanning the gap. There are 14 residues in the CDR3. In germline, CDR1 is GTSNPN, CDR2 SVGIG (reference sequence). CD8+ and CD4+ T cells taken from blood had their TCR beta sequenced. Negative isolation yielded CD4+ and CD8+ T cells, and FACS enriched TEMRA cells.

The V gene is TRBV30, the J gene TRBJ2-1; no clear D. The sequence derives from a human donor in good health. The specimen sequenced was CD8+ T cells from PBMCs. CDR3 nucleotide sequence: TGTGCCTGGGACCTTCCAAGCTCCTACAATGAGCAGTTCTTC. Translated: CAWDLPSSYNEQFF.